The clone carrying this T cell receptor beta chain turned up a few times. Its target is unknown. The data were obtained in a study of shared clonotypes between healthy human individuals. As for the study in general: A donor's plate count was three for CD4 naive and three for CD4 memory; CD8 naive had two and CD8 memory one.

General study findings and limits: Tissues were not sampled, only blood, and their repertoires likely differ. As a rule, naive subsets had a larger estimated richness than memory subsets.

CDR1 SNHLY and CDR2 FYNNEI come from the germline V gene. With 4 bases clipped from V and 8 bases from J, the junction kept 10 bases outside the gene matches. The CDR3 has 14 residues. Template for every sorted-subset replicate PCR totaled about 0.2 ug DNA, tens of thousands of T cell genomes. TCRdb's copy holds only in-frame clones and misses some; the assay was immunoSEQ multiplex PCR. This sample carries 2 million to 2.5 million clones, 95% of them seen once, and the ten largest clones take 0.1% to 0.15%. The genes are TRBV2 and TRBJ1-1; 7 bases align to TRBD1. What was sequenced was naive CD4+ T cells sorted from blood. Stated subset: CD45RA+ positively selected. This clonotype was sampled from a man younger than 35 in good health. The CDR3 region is CASSVGQGDKEAFF. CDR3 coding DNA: TGTGCCAGCAGTGTTGGGCAGGGGGATAAGGAAGCTTTCTTT.